This T cell receptor beta chain was captured by sequencing in a study of regulatory T cells in long-lasting Graves disease. Study-level background: Antithyroid drug use was under 3 months in newly diagnosed Graves' patients. Findings and limits, study-wide: Study was limited to peripheral blood, excluding thyroid tissue.

Building of the TCR beta libraries involved iRepertoire HTBI primers and Arm-PCR of CDR3 regions. TCRdb analysed the multiplex PCR reads with MiXCR anew, one entry per CDR3 protein. The repertoire includes some 490,000 distinct CDR3 sequences, 12% of them detected once, and about 8.3% sits in the top ten. This clonotype was detected many times. Its antigen remains unknown. Germline V gene lookup returns CDR1 SQVTM and CDR2 ANQGSEA. The ends were cut back, 7 bases at V and 8 bases at J, with 21 bases in the middle. This CDR3 comprises 14 residues. Time point here: newly diagnosed GD, antithyroid drugs for less than 3 months. TCR sequences were obtained from RNA taken from PBMCs. The sample was also linked to a second study, of T cells in Graves' hyperthyroidism and ophthalmopathy.

Sequenced here: peripheral blood mononuclear cells (PBMCs), sampled at new diagnosis, from a patient treated with antithyroid drugs. This chain joins TRBV29-1 and TRBJ2-1; possibly TRBD1 for D (6 bases). The receptor was isolated from a woman younger than 45 with Graves disease. This chain's CDR3 is CSAEQGNIVDEQFF. In DNA, the CDR3 is TGCAGCGCCGAGCAGGGGAACATCGTCGATGAGCAGTTCTTC.